A single sample is the source of the 21 T cell receptor beta chains below, sequenced in a study of T cells in localized non-small cell lung cancer. Profiled with immunoSEQ multiplex PCR; TCRdb holds only in-frame clones, not every one. The data contain tens of thousands of clones, approximately 80% of them singletons. The material was peripheral blood, obtained before any cancer treatment. Source of these receptors: a female donor over 55 with stage I lung adenocarcinoma.

The V gene is TRBV4-2, the J gene TRBJ1-6; D remains unclear. This CDR3 contains 17 residues. V lost 1 base and J 2 bases, leaving 12 bases between the germline ends. Germline V gives CDR1 LGHNA, CDR2 YNFKEQ. CDR3 region: CASSQGGVITYNSPLHF. The CDR3 coding sequence is TGTGCCAGCAGCCAAGGAGGCGTTATCACCTATAATTCACCCCTCCACTTT.

This chain uses TRBV5-1 with TRBJ2-7; D unclear. V was cut by 4 bases and J by 3 bases, with 14 bases left in between. CDR3 length: 14 residues. The germline V gene encodes CDR1 SGHRS and CDR2 YFSETQ. The CDR3 loop is CASSLQDGSYEQYF. The CDR3, as DNA: TGCGCCAGCAGCCTGCAGGACGGAAGCTACGAGCAGTACTTC.

The genes are TRBV6-6 and TRBJ2-7; D gene uncertain. The CDR3 spans 15 residues. The germline V and J ends were trimmed by 7 bases and 3 bases, with 19 bases remaining between them. Germline loops: CDR1 MNHNY, CDR2 SVGAGI (reference sequence). The CDR3 here is CASTPLRPGGYEQYF. The CDR3 coding sequence is TGTGCCAGCACCCCCCTTCGTCCCGGTGGCTACGAGCAGTACTTC.

The chain employs TRBV4-2 and TRBJ1-3; no clear D gene. The germline CDR1 and CDR2 sequences are LGHNA and YNFKEQ. V lost 1 base, J lost 4 bases, and 2 bases lay in between. The CDR3 loop spans 12 amino acids. CDR3 sequence (DNA): TGTGCCAGCAGCCAAGCAGGAAACACCATATATTTT. Its translation is CASSQAGNTIYF.

The chain employs TRBV5-1 and TRBJ1-2; a possible D gene is TRBD1 (6 bases). The germline V gene has CDR1 SGHRS and CDR2 YFSETQ. CDR3 length: 15 residues. V lost 3 bases to trimming and J lost 5 bases, with 17 bases between them. The CDR3 DNA reads as TGCGCCAGCAGCTCCATTCAGACAGGAGAGTATGGCTACACCTTC. It specifies CASSSIQTGEYGYTF. The complete variable domain, with remaining parts taken from reference TRBV5-1 and TRBJ1-2, reads KAGVTQTPRYLIKTRGQQVTLSCSPISGHRSVSWYQQTPGQGLQFLFEYFSETQRNKGNFPGRFSGRQFSNSRSEMNVSTLELGDSALYLCASSSIQTGEYGYTFGSGTRLTVV.

V gene TRBV6-5 combines with J gene TRBJ2-7; TRBD1 agrees at 7 bases. The junction had 4 bases not matched to a gene; V was cut back by 2 bases and J by 6 bases. CDR3 length: 13 amino acids. The germline CDR1 and CDR2 sequences are MNHEY and SVGAGI. The CDR3 loop reads CASSYGTAIEQYF. CDR3 coding DNA: TGTGCCAGCAGTTACGGGACAGCAATCGAGCAGTACTTC.

The V call is TRBV5-1, the J call TRBJ1-1; D gene uncertain. Germline lookup yields CDR1 SGHRS and CDR2 YFSETQ. The CDR3 covers 14 residues. Trimming took 0 bases from V and 2 from J, leaving 8 bases between them. As DNA, the CDR3 is TGCGCCAGCAGCTTGGGGGGAAAAAACACTGAAGCTTTCTTT. It translates to CASSLGGKNTEAFF.

This sequence joins TRBV29-1 and TRBJ2-7; D may match TRBD1 or TRBD2 (5 bases each). V dropped 0 bases and J dropped 7 bases, with 10 bases sitting between them. The CDR3 extends over 12 amino acids. Germline values: CDR1 SQVTM, CDR2 ANQGSEA. CDR3 nucleotide sequence: TGCAGCGTTGAAGAGATTGAGGGGGAGCAGTACTTC. It encodes CSVEEIEGEQYF.

V is TRBV6-5 and J is TRBJ2-4; D is perhaps TRBD1 or TRBD2 (5 bases each). CDR1 is MNHEY and CDR2 is SVGAGI in the germline V gene. The CDR3 has 15 amino acids. The V end was cut by 6 bases, the J end by 0 bases, with 12 bases between. DNA of the CDR3: TGTGCCAGCAGAGGGGACGGGCTAGCCAAAAACATTCAGTACTTC. This sequence encodes CASRGDGLAKNIQYF.

The table lists this clone with a few counts. This chain joins TRBV4-1 and TRBJ2-7, with 13 nucleotides matching TRBD2. The CDR3 loop spans 15 amino acids. Per the germline V gene, CDR1 is MGHRA and CDR2 is YSYEKL. The V segment lost 1 base and the J segment 6 bases; nucleotides outside the gene matches: 3. Written as DNA, the CDR3 is TGCGCCAGCAGCCAAGCGGGACTAGCGGGACGCGAGCAGTACTTC. The encoded protein is CASSQAGLAGREQYF.

The chain has TRBV7-9 and TRBJ1-6, with D maybe TRBD1 (6 bases). V was cut by 2 bases and J by 4 bases, with 15 bases left in between. This CDR3 region has 17 residues. Germline CDR1 SEHNR, CDR2 FQNEAQ (reference sequence). The CDR3 DNA sequence: TGTGCCAGCAGCTTATATATTGGGGGCGGGTATAATTCACCCCTCCACTTT. Translated, it gives CASSLYIGGGYNSPLHF.

The V call is TRBV5-5, the J call TRBJ2-3, with 7 bases that match TRBD1. Per the germline V gene, CDR1 is SGHKS and CDR2 is YYEKEE (reference sequence). The V segment lost 4 bases and the J segment 0 bases; nucleotides outside the gene matches: 8. The CDR3 covers 16 residues. CDR3 sequence (DNA): TGTGCCAGCAGCATACGGACAGGTCCTAGCACAGATACGCAGTATTTT. This codes for CASSIRTGPSTDTQYF.

The CDR3 reads CASSNRVEAFF. CDR3 coding DNA: TGTGCCAGCAGTAACAGGGTTGAAGCTTTCTTT. This rearrangement joins TRBV6-5 to TRBJ1-1; possibly TRBD1 for D (6 bases). V was clipped by 5 bases and J by 7 bases, with 8 bases between them. Germline CDR1 MNHEY, CDR2 SVGAGI. The CDR3 totals 11 residues.

V usage is TRBV5-1 and J usage is TRBJ1-1, with 10 bases that match TRBD1. The CDR3 runs 15 residues. V dropped 4 bases and J dropped 0; count of bases not matched to a gene: 3. CDR1 and CDR2 from the germline V gene are SGHRS and YFSETQ. CDR3 loop: CASSPGQGLNTEAFF. As DNA, the CDR3 is TGCGCCAGCAGCCCGGGACAGGGGTTGAACACTGAAGCTTTCTTT.

J is TRBJ1-1 and V is TRBV29-1; 9 bases are shared with TRBD1. Germline values: CDR1 SQVTM, CDR2 ANQGSEA. The CDR3 runs 13 residues. With 6 bases clipped from V and 4 bases from J, the junction kept 6 bases outside the gene matches. The CDR3 DNA is TGCAGCGTGGACAGGGGAAGTCGCACTGAAGCTTTCTTT. This translates into CSVDRGSRTEAFF. The full variable domain, rest sourced from reference TRBV29-1 and TRBJ1-1, is SAVISQKPSRDICQRGTSLTIQCQVDSQVTMMFWYRQQPGQSLTLIATANQGSEATYESGFVIDKFPISRPNLTFSTLTVSNMSPEDSSIYLCSVDRGSRTEAFFGQGTRLTVV.

This chain joins TRBV7-9 and TRBJ2-5; 11 bases are shared with TRBD2. This CDR3 has 15 residues. Germline values: CDR1 SEHNR, CDR2 FQNEAQ (reference sequence). With 4 bases clipped from V and 3 bases from J, the junction kept 4 bases outside the gene matches. In DNA, the CDR3 is TGTGCCAGCAGCTCGGCTAGCGGGGGGAAAGAGACCCAGTACTTC. This codes for CASSSASGGKETQYF.

The chain has TRBV6-1 and TRBJ1-5; D is unresolved. V gave up 8 bases and J gave up 9 bases, with 11 bases separating them. CDR3 length equals 11 residues. Germline CDR1 reads MNHNS; CDR2 reads SASEGT. In DNA form, the CDR3 reads TGTGCCAGCGGATTAGAGGGGCCCCAGCATTTT. This encodes CASGLEGPQHF.

The chain carries TRBV28 and TRBJ1-2, with TRBD1 as a possible D gene (5 bases). CDR1 is MDHEN and CDR2 is SYDVKM in the germline V gene. Trimming took 5 bases from V and 5 from J, leaving 15 bases between them. CDR3 size: 14 residues. The CDR3 DNA sequence: TGTGCCAGCAGTCAAGGAGGGCCAGGGTATGGCTACACCTTC. Its protein is CASSQGGPGYGYTF.

V is TRBV7-9 and J is TRBJ1-2, with 8 positions matching TRBD1. Trimming at V came to 3 bases and at J to 6 bases, leaving 9 bases not matched to a gene. Germline CDR1 SEHNR, CDR2 FQNEAQ (reference sequence). There are 15 residues in the CDR3. The CDR3 loop reads CASSLSGDRWHGYTF. The CDR3 region has the DNA TGTGCCAGCAGCTTGTCGGGGGACAGGTGGCATGGCTACACCTTC. The variable domain in full, with the rest retrieved from reference TRBV7-9 and TRBJ1-2, is DTGVSQNPRHKITKRGQNVTFRCDPISEHNRLYWYRQTLGQGPEFLTYFQNEAQLEKSRLLSDRFSAERPKGSFSTLEIQRTEQGDSAMYLCASSLSGDRWHGYTFGSGTRLTVV.

The table lists this clone with a few counts. The V call is TRBV19, the J call TRBJ2-5; D not certain. This CDR3 spans 11 amino acids. Between the trimmed V and J ends, which lost 5 bases and 5 bases, there was a span of 6 bases. Germline V lookup: CDR1 LNHDA, CDR2 SQIVND (reference sequence). CDR3 coding DNA: TGTGCCAGTAGTGCCCGCGAGACCCAGTACTTC. It specifies CASSARETQYF.

The rearrangement links TRBV29-1 to TRBJ1-3; the D is unclear. From germline, CDR1 is SQVTM and CDR2 ANQGSEA. V shed 6 bases and J shed 0 bases, with 12 bases lying between them. The CDR3 loop spans 14 amino acids. The CDR3 region has the DNA TGCAGCGTCCGCCCGGGGAGCTCTGGAAACACCATATATTTT. Amino acid sequence: CSVRPGSSGNTIYF.